Listed below are T cell receptor beta chains from one sample, sequenced in a study of T cell repertoires in cytomegalovirus infection. Their antigens are not known. TCRdb recomputed calls from the reads with MiXCR, one row per CDR3 protein. The repertoire holds some 700,000 distinct CDR3 sequences, with roughly 30% as singletons. Source: cultured PBMCs, taken from culture after CMV antigen stimulation. The receptors derive from a human donor in good health (CMV status not recorded). Some clones in this sample may be carry-over from other donors' samples. The CDR3 runs from the conserved cysteine through the conserved F or W. A D gene is named only where the DNA matches it firmly. Size is omitted from some rows. Given values are once, few, many or a class for expanded clones.

v_gene	abundance	d_gene	j_gene	CDR3nt	CDR3aa
TRBV19	few	.	TRBJ2-7	TGTGCCAGTAGTATTAGAGCGAACCACGAGCAGTACTTC	CASSIRANHEQYF
TRBV12-3/TRBV12-4	few	.	TRBJ2-5	.	CASSTSTSEETQYF
TRBV7-8	.	.	TRBJ2-1	TGTGCCAGCAGCTCCCTTTCTGCCCACTCCTACAATGAGCAGTTCTTC	CASSSLSAHSYNEQFF
TRBV7-6	many	.	TRBJ1-1	TGTGCCAGCAGCTTAGAGACAGCCACTGAAGCTTTCTTT	CASSLETATEAFF
TRBV2	few	.	TRBJ2-1	TGTGCCAGCAGCGCGGACCCCAAGCGTGAGCAGTTCTTC	CASSADPKREQFF
TRBV2	.	.	TRBJ1-5	TGTGCCAGCGCATATAGCAATCAGCCCCAGCATTTT	CASAYSNQPQHF
TRBV7-9	few	TRBD1	TRBJ2-7	TGTGCCAGCAGCTTAGGGGACAGGGTTTCTCACGAGCAGTACTTC	CASSLGDRVSHEQYF
TRBV14	.	.	TRBJ2-1	TGTGCCAGCAGCCCCGGACAAGTCTGGAATGAGCAGTTCTTC	CASSPGQVWNEQFF
TRBV6-5	.	TRBD1	TRBJ1-2	TGTGCCAGCGCGGCCGGGACAGGGGACTATGGCTACACCTTC	CASAAGTGDYGYTF
TRBV19	.	TRBD2	TRBJ2-1	TGTGCCAGTAGTATATTTGCCCCTGGAGCGGGAATTTACAATGAGCAGTTCTTC	CASSIFAPGAGIYNEQFF
TRBV6-5	.	.	TRBJ1-1	TGTGCCAGCAGACCGGACAGTATGAACACTGAAGCTTTCTTT	CASRPDSMNTEAFF
TRBV7-2	many	.	TRBJ2-1	TGTGCCAGCAGCTTAGCGTCGGGACTGATTAATGAGCAGTTCTTC	CASSLASGLINEQFF
TRBV7-6	.	.	TRBJ1-1	TGTGCCAGCAGCCTCAGGGGACGTAACACTGAAGCTTTCTTT	CASSLRGRNTEAFF
TRBV7-8	few	.	TRBJ2-1	TGTGCCAGCACCACCCTCGGCGAAAATGAGCAGTTCTTC	CASTTLGENEQFF